The T cell receptor (beta chain) under discussion was sequenced for a study of blood T cell repertoires in COVID-19. Study-wide context: Whether acute or convalescent, the COVID-19 samples came from the United States, Italy and Spain. PBMCs, B-cell-depleted T cells, or T cells provided the cDNA or gDNA that made up the material.

This CDR3 has 15 amino acids. Germline V gene sequence: CDR1 SGHRS, CDR2 YFSETQ. The J segment lost 4 bases and the V segment lost 0 bases, leaving 4 bases of the junction unmatched. Grouping used clinical history reported by participants in a survey and questionnaire. Exposed enrollees had met someone with a PCR-confirmed or clinician-diagnosed COVID-19 case at some point within the 2 weeks before study entry. Clones were sequenced by immunoSEQ multiplex PCR, and TCRdb holds only the in-frame ones, with some missing. The repertoire holds approximately 310,000 clones, around 84% seen once, with about 1.9% in the top ten. Concerning this clone itself: Other DNA sequences of this sample code for an identical CDR3.

The sample comprised PBMCs or T cells enriched from blood (not recorded which). This chain uses TRBV5-1 with TRBJ1-5; 7 bases fit TRBD1. The TCR sequence derives from a woman aged 25 to 39 who had been exposed to COVID-19. The CDR3 region is CASSLGGTENQPQHF. The CDR3, as DNA: TGCGCCAGCAGCTTGGGAGGGACAGAGAATCAGCCCCAGCATTTT.